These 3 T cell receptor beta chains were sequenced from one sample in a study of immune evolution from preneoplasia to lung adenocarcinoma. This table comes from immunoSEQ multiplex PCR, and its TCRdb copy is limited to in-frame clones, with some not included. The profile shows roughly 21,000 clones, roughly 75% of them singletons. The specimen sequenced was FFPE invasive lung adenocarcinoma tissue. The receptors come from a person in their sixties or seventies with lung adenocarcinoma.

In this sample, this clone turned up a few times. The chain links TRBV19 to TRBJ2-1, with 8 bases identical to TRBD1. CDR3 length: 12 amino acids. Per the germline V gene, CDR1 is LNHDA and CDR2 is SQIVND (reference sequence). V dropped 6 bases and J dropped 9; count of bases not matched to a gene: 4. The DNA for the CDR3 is TGTGCCAGTAGGGACAGGGTTGGTGAGCAGTTCTTC. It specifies CASRDRVGEQFF.

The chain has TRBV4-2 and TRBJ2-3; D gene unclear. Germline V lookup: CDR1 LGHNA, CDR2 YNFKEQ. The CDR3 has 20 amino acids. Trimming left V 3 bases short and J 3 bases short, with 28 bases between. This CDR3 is CASSQDPQGRYPKETDTQYF. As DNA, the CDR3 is TGTGCCAGCAGCCAGGACCCCCAAGGGCGGTATCCCAAAGAAACAGATACGCAGTATTTT.

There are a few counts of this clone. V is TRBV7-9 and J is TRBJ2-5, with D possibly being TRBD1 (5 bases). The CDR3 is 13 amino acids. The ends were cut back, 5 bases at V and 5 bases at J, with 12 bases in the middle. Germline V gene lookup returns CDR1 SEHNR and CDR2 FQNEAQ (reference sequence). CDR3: CASSPRAGETQYF. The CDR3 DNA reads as TGTGCCAGCAGCCCCAGGGCTGGGGAGACCCAGTACTTC.